The 9 T cell receptor beta chains below come from one sample, sequenced in a study of OX40 agonist ivuxolimab in advanced cancers. Libraries were prepared by immunoSEQ multiplex PCR; TCRdb keeps only in-frame clonotypes and omits some of them. The repertoire includes more than 35,000 clones, nearly 80% of them detected once, and 9.5% to 15% sits in the top ten. This material consisted of CD4+ or CD8+ T cells sorted from blood, taken in a trial of the OX40 agonist ivuxolimab. Receptors were obtained from an adult with an advanced solid tumor such as melanoma, head and neck, liver or kidney cancer.

This chain connects TRBV10-3 to TRBJ2-7; the D gene could be TRBD1 or TRBD2 (5 bases each). The CDR3 totals 11 residues. V was trimmed by 4 bases and J by 6 bases, leaving 7 bases between them. CDR1 ENHRY and CDR2 SYGVKD come from the germline V gene. CDR3 protein: CAISGGIEQYF. The CDR3 DNA follows: TGTGCCATCAGTGGGGGGATCGAGCAGTACTTC.

V gene TRBV11-2 combines with J gene TRBJ2-7; D possibly corresponds to TRBD1 (6 bases). This CDR3 comprises 15 residues. The V end was cut by 4 bases, the J end by 6 bases, with 19 bases between. Germline assignment: CDR1 SGHAT and CDR2 FQNNGV. The CDR3 DNA reads TGTGCCAGCAGCTACCATTTGGGGGCGCTGGGCGAGCAGTACTTC. Its protein product is CASSYHLGALGEQYF.

V usage is TRBV6-5 and J usage is TRBJ2-3; a possible D gene is TRBD1 (6 bases). Germline V gene lookup returns CDR1 MNHEY and CDR2 SVGAGI. The CDR3 has 16 amino acids. V lost 2 bases, J lost 2 bases, and 14 bases lay in between. CDR3 nucleotide sequence: TGTGCCAGCAGTTACAGCCGGGACAAATTCACAGATACGCAGTATTTT. This gives the protein CASSYSRDKFTDTQYF.

In this sample, this clone turned up a few times. The rearrangement joins TRBV14 to TRBJ1-4; tentative D call: TRBD1 (6 bases). Trimming shortened V by 6 bases and J by 13 bases, and 18 bases separated the two germline ends. The germline gives CDR1 SGHDN, CDR2 FVKESK. The CDR3 consists of 13 residues. The CDR3 loop reads CASSLTGTIGLFF. DNA of the CDR3: TGTGCCAGCAGTCTTACAGGGACTATTGGACTGTTTTTT.

The chain recombines TRBV30 with TRBJ1-1; TRBD1 matches 11 bases. CDR3 size: 19 residues. Germline V gene data show CDR1 as GTSNPN and CDR2 as SVGIG (reference sequence). With 1 base clipped from V and 1 base from J, the junction kept 14 bases outside the gene matches. The CDR3 spells CAWSDLFHRDRGTNTEAFF. The CDR3 nucleotides read TGTGCCTGGAGTGACCTGTTCCACCGGGACAGGGGGACGAACACTGAAGCTTTCTTT.

A few counts support this clone. The germline gene is not matched at one end of the junction; a read error may be the cause. The chain combines TRBV2 with TRBJ2-5; D possibly matches TRBD1 or TRBD2 (5 bases each). Germline V gene data show CDR1 as SNHLY and CDR2 as FYNNEI. This CDR3 has 13 residues. CDR3 coding DNA: TGTGCCAGCAGTGAAGGGGGACGACGGCCCGGGGACTTC. It is translated as CASSEGGRRPGDF.

The V and J genes are TRBV7-2 and TRBJ1-1; D is possibly TRBD1 (5 bases). V was shortened by 1 base and J by 1 base, with 10 bases between the two germline ends. Germline V gives CDR1 SGHTA, CDR2 FQGNSA. The CDR3 consists of 15 residues. CDR3 nucleotides: TGTGCCAGCAGCTTAGGGGGACTGAGGAACACTGAAGCTTTCTTT. It is translated as CASSLGGLRNTEAFF.

The chain has TRBV11-2 and TRBJ2-1, with 9 positions matching TRBD2. The CDR3 is made up of 14 amino acids. Germline CDR1 SGHAT, CDR2 FQNNGV. J lost 9 bases, V lost 5 bases, and 8 bases had no gene match. CDR3 bases: TGTGCCAGCAGCAGATCTAGCGGGAAGGGTGAGCAGTTCTTC. Translated: CASSRSSGKGEQFF.

There are a few counts of this clone. The chain links TRBV2 to TRBJ2-3; 8 positions match TRBD2. V shed 7 bases and J 5 bases; nucleotides not matched to a gene: 8. The CDR3 spans 14 residues. CDR1 and CDR2 from the germline V gene are SNHLY and FYNNEI. The CDR3: CASKRAGEVDTQYF. The CDR3 DNA reads TGTGCCAGCAAGCGAGCGGGAGAAGTAGATACGCAGTATTTT.